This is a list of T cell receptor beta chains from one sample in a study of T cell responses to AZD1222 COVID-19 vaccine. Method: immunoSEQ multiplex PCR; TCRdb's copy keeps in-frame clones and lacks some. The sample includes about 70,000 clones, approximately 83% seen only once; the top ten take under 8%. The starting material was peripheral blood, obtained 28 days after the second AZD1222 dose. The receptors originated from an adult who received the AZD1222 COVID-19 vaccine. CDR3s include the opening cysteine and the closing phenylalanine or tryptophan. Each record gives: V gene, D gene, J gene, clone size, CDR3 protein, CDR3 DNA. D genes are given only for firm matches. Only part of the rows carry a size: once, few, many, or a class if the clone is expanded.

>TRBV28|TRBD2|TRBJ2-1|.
CASSFPLAGPTYNEQFF
TGTGCCAGCAGTTTCCCTCTAGCGGGGCCAACGTACAATGAGCAGTTCTTC
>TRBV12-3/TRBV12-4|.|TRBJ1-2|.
CASCRRGLGYTF
TGTGCCAGCTGCCGTCGAGGGCTCGGCTACACCTTC
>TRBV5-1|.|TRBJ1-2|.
CASSLATRDGYTF
TGCGCCAGCAGCTTGGCTACCAGGGATGGCTACACCTTC
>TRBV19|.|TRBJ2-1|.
CASGWNEQFF
TGTGCCAGCGGGTGGAATGAGCAGTTCTTC
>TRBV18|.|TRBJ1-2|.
CASSPMTVRANYGYTF
TGTGCCAGCTCACCGATGACAGTTCGAGCCAACTATGGCTACACCTTC
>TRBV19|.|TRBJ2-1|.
CASSLNSPSYNEQFF
TGTGCCAGTAGCTTGAACAGCCCCTCCTACAATGAGCAGTTCTTC
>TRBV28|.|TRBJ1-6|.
CASSLRVSPLHF
TGTGCCAGCAGTCTCAGGGTTTCACCCCTCCACTTT
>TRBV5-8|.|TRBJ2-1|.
CASSFGQQPNEQFF
TGTGCCAGCAGCTTCGGGCAGCAACCCAATGAGCAGTTCTTC
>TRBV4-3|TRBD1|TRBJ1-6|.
CASSQGTGHNSPLHF
TGCGCCAGCAGCCAAGGGACAGGCCATAATTCACCCCTCCACTTT
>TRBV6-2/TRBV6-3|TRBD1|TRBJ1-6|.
CASSYSGGGSPLHF
TGTGCCAGCAGTTACTCAGGGGGCGGCTCACCCCTCCACTTT
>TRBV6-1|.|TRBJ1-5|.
CASSEARRQGYISNQPQHF
TGTGCCAGCAGTGAAGCTAGGAGGCAGGGATACATTAGCAATCAGCCCCAGCATTTT
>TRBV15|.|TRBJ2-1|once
CATSSPGYNEQFF
TGTGCCACCAGCAGTCCCGGGTACAATGAGCAGTTCTTC
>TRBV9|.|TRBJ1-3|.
CASSPGQNPNSGNTIYF
TGTGCCAGCAGCCCCGGACAGAATCCGAACTCTGGAAACACCATATATTTT
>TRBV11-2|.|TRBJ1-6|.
CASSLVGVGSPLHF
TGTGCCAGCAGCTTAGTGGGAGTGGGTTCACCCCTCCACTTT
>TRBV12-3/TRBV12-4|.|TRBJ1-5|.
CASSFVGLGAQHF
TGTGCCAGCAGTTTTGTCGGTCTGGGAGCCCAGCATTTT
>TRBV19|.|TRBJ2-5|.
CASSIQVAETQYF
TGTGCCAGTAGTATACAGGTTGCGGAGACCCAGTACTTC
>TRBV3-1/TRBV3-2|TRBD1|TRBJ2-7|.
CASSPGQGARYEQYF
TGTGCCAGCAGCCCCGGACAGGGGGCGCGGTACGAGCAGTACTTC
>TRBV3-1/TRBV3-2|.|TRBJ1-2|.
CASSQDNGVGGYTF
TGTGCCAGCAGCCAAGATAACGGGGTAGGTGGCTACACCTTC
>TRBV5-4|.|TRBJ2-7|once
CASSFLGGPYEQYF
TGTGCCAGCAGCTTCCTGGGGGGCCCCTACGAGCAGTACTTC
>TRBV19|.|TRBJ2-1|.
CASSRTPGPHYNEQFF
TGTGCCAGTAGTAGAACCCCAGGGCCTCACTACAATGAGCAGTTCTTC
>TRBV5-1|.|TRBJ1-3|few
CASSYVGPEFSGNTIYF
TGCGCCAGCAGCTATGTGGGCCCAGAGTTCTCTGGAAACACCATATATTTT
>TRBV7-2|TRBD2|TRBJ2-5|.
CASSPRTSGQETQYF
TGTGCCAGCAGTCCGAGGACTAGCGGGCAAGAGACCCAGTACTTC
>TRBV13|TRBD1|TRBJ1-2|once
CASSYWTGGGYSGYTF
TGTGCCAGCAGCTATTGGACAGGAGGGGGATATAGTGGCTACACCTTC
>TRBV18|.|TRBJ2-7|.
CASSPKTGPHEQYF
TGTGCCAGCTCTCCAAAAACAGGGCCCCACGAGCAGTACTTC
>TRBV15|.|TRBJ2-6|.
CATSRPQGGPGANVLTF
TGTGCCACCAGCAGGCCCCAAGGGGGACCTGGGGCCAACGTCCTGACTTTC